The 14 T cell receptor beta chains below come from one sample, sequenced in a study of shared clonotypes between healthy human individuals. Profiling relied on immunoSEQ multiplex PCR, and the TCRdb table lists in-frame clones only, not all of them. The sample yields about 2.4 million clones, 90% to 95% seen once. The sample taken for sequencing was naive CD4+ T cells from PBMCs. The subset was: CD45RA+ positively selected. The source is a man younger than 30 in good health. Some clones in this sample may be carry-over from other donors' samples.

About this clone itself: Additional DNA sequences in this sample encode the identical CDR3. The chain has TRBV5-1 and TRBJ2-7, with D perhaps matching TRBD1 (5 bases). CDR1 SGHRS and CDR2 YFSETQ come from the germline V gene. Trimming shortened V by 4 bases and J by 2 bases, and 10 bases separated the two germline ends. The CDR3 extends over 13 amino acids. The CDR3 spells CASSPQGAYEQYF. In DNA, the CDR3 is TGCGCCAGCAGCCCCCAGGGCGCCTACGAGCAGTACTTC.

A few counts support this clone. This chain connects TRBV28 to TRBJ1-5, with 7 bases matching TRBD1. The V and J ends lost 11 bases and 3 bases, in that order; junction bases with no gene match: 7. The germline gives CDR1 MDHEN, CDR2 SYDVKM. The CDR3 loop spans 13 amino acids. The DNA of the CDR3 is TGTGCCGTGCTCAGGGGGGTCAATCAGCCCCAGCATTTT. It translates to CAVLRGVNQPQHF.

J is TRBJ1-2 and V is TRBV28; 7 bases line up with TRBD1. Per germline, CDR1 MDHEN and CDR2 SYDVKM. The junction had 14 bases not matched to a gene; V was cut back by 3 bases and J by 4 bases. The CDR3 sequence is 17 residues long. The CDR3 loop reads CASSFNFLGQNFYGYTF. The CDR3 DNA reads as TGTGCCAGCAGTTTTAATTTCTTGGGACAGAATTTCTATGGCTACACCTTC.

V and J are TRBV18 and TRBJ1-1, with 7 bases matching TRBD1. Germline assignment: CDR1 KGHSH and CDR2 LQKENI. The CDR3 loop spans 14 amino acids. Trimming at V came to 1 base and at J to 4 bases, leaving 3 bases not matched to a gene. This CDR3 reads CASSPQGAVTEAFF. In nucleotides, the CDR3 is TGTGCCAGCTCACCACAGGGGGCGGTCACTGAAGCTTTCTTT. Drawing the rest from reference TRBV18 and TRBJ1-1, the complete variable domain is NAGVMQNPRHLVRRRGQEARLRCSPMKGHSHVYWYRQLPEEGLKFMVYLQKENIIDESGMPKERFSAEFPKEGPSILRIQQVVRGDSAAYFCASSPQGAVTEAFFGQGTRLTVV.

This chain uses TRBV30 with TRBJ1-3, with TRBD1 identical over 8 bases. The CDR3 loop spans 15 amino acids. Per the germline V gene, CDR1 is GTSNPN and CDR2 is SVGIG (reference sequence). The junction had 8 bases not matched to a gene; V was cut back by 3 bases and J by 4 bases. The CDR3 sequence: CAWRPRGLGGNTIYF. Here the CDR3 DNA reads TGTGCCTGGAGACCCAGGGGGCTCGGAGGAAACACCATATATTTT.

This chain uses TRBV28 with TRBJ2-7; no clear D. The CDR3 totals 13 residues. Germline CDR1 reads MDHEN; CDR2 reads SYDVKM. V was pared by 5 bases and J by 1 base, with 9 bases between. Written as DNA, the CDR3 is TGTGCCAGCAGTCAGGACCGATCCTACGAGCAGTACTTC. Encoded protein: CASSQDRSYEQYF.

The chain recombines TRBV28 with TRBJ1-2, with 8 bases matching TRBD1. V trimming: 7 bases; J trimming: 3 bases; junction bases outside the gene matches: 4. The germline V gene has CDR1 MDHEN and CDR2 SYDVKM. The length of the CDR3 is 13 residues. CDR3 nucleotides: TGTGCCAGCACCACGACAGGGGACTATGGCTACACCTTC. The encoded protein is CASTTTGDYGYTF.

About this clone itself: Other nucleotide sequences in the sample specify the same CDR3. The chain couples TRBV4-2 to TRBJ1-2; perhaps TRBD1 as D (5 bases). The CDR3 is 13 residues long. Looked up from germline, CDR1 is LGHNA and CDR2 is YNFKEQ. V lost 1 base and J 6 bases, leaving 9 bases between the germline ends. The CDR3 coding sequence is TGTGCCAGCAGCCAAGGCCAGGGAGATGGCTACACCTTC. Its translation is CASSQGQGDGYTF.

The chain joins TRBV10-3 to TRBJ1-1, with D perhaps matching TRBD1 (6 bases). V dropped 6 bases and J dropped 0 bases, with 20 bases sitting between them. CDR3 length: 17 residues. CDR1 and CDR2 from the germline V gene are ENHRY and SYGVKD. The CDR3 spells CAISATGRMVMNTEAFF. CDR3 coding DNA: TGTGCCATCAGCGCAACAGGGAGAATGGTAATGAACACTGAAGCTTTCTTT.

The chain couples TRBV6-6 to TRBJ2-1, with 10 bases aligning to TRBD2. The V segment lost 3 bases and the J segment 5 bases; nucleotides outside the gene matches: 4. Per the germline V gene, CDR1 is MNHNY and CDR2 is SVGAGI (reference sequence). The CDR3 length is 15 residues. The chain's CDR3 is CASSYKREGHNEQFF. The CDR3 region has the DNA TGTGCCAGCAGTTATAAGCGGGAGGGCCACAATGAGCAGTTCTTC.

This clone appeared once. V is TRBV27 and J is TRBJ1-5; the D gene is possibly TRBD1 (6 bases). The germline V and J ends were trimmed by 4 bases and 6 bases, with 19 bases remaining between them. The CDR3 is 16 residues long. Germline V gives CDR1 MNHEY, CDR2 SMNVEV (reference sequence). The CDR3 nucleotides read TGTGCCAGCAGTTCCGCAGGGGCCCCTGGGGGTCAGCCCCAGCATTTT. Its translation: CASSSAGAPGGQPQHF.

The rearrangement links TRBV7-9 to TRBJ1-4, with D unresolved. The CDR3 spans 16 residues. Germline CDR1 reads SEHNR; CDR2 reads FQNEAQ (reference sequence). The ends were cut back, 2 bases at V and 5 bases at J, with 15 bases in the middle. CDR3 amino acids: CASSLLAGPLNEKLFF. The CDR3 DNA is TGTGCCAGCAGCTTACTGGCCGGGCCACTCAATGAAAAACTGTTTTTT.

CDR3 sequence: CASISTSYGYTF. Written as DNA, the CDR3 is TGTGCCAGCATCAGTACCTCCTATGGCTACACCTTC. The J gene is TRBJ1-2, the V gene TRBV6-5, with no clear D. CDR1 and CDR2 from the germline V gene are MNHEY and SVGAGI. The V end was cut by 7 bases, the J end by 4 bases, with 10 bases between. This CDR3 is built from 12 residues.

The chain recombines TRBV5-1 with TRBJ1-1; TRBD1 might be the D (5 bases). Germline V lookup: CDR1 SGHRS, CDR2 YFSETQ. There are 13 residues in the CDR3. V shed 4 bases and J shed 4 bases, with 11 bases lying between them. This CDR3 reads CASSVRGSTEAFF. The CDR3 DNA sequence: TGCGCCAGCAGCGTCCGGGGGAGCACTGAAGCTTTCTTT.